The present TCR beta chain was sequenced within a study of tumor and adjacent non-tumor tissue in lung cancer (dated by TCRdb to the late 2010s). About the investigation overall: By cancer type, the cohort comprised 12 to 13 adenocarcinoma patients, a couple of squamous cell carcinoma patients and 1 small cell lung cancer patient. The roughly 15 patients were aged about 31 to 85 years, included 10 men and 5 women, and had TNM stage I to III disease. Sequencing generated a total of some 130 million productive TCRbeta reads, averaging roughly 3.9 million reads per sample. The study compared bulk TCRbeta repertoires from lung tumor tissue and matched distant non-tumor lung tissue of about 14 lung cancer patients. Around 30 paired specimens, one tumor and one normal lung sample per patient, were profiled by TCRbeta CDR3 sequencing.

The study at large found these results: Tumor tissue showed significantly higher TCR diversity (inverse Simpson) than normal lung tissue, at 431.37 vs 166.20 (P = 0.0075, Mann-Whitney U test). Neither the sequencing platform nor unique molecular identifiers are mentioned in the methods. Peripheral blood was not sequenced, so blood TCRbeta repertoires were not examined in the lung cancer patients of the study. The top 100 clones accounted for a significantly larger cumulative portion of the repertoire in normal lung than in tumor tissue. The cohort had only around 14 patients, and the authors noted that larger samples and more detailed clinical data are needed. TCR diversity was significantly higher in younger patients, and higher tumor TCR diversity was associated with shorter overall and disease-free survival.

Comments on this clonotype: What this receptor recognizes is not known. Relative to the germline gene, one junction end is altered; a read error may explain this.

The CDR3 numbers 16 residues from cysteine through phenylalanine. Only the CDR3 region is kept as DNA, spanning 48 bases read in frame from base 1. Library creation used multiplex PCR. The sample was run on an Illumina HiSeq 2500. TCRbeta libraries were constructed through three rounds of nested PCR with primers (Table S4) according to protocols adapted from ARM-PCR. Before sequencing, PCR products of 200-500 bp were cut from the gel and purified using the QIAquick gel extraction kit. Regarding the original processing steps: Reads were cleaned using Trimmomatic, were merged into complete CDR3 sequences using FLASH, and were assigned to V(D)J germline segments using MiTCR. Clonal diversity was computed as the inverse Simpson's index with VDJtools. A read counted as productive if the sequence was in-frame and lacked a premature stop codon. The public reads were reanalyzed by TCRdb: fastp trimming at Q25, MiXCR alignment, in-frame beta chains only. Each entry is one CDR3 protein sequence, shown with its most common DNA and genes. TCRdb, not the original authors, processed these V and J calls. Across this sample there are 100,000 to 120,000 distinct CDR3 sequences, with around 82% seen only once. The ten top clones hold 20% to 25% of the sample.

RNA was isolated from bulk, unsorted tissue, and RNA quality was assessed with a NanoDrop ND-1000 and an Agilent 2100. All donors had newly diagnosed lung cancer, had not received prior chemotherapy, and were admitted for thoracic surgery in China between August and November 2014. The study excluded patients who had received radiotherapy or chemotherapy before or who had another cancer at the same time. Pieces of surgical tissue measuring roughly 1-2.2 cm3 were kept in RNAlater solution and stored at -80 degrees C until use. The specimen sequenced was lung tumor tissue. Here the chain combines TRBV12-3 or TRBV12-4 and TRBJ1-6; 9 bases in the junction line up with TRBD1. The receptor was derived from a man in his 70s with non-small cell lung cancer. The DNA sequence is TGTGACAGCACCTCCATGACAGGGGGCTATAATTCACCCCTCCACTTT. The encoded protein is CDSTSMTGGYNSPLHF.